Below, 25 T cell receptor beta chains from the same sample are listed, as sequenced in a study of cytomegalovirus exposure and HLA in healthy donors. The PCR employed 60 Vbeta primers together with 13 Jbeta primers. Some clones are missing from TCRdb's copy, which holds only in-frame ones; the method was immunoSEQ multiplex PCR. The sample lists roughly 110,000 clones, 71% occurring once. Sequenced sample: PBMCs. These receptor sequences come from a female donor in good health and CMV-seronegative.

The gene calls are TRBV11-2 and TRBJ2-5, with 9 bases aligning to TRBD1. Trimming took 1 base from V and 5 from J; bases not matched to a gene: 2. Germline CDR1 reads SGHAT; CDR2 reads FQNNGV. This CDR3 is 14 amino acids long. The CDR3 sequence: CASSLGTGDETQYF. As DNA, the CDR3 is TGTGCCAGCAGCTTAGGGACAGGGGATGAGACCCAGTACTTC.

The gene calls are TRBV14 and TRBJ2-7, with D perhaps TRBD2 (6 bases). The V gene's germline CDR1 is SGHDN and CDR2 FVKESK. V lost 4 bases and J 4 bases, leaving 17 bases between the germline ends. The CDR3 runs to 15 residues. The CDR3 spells CASSLTGRDWYEQYF. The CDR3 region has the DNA TGTGCCAGCAGCCTGACCGGGAGAGACTGGTACGAGCAGTACTTC.

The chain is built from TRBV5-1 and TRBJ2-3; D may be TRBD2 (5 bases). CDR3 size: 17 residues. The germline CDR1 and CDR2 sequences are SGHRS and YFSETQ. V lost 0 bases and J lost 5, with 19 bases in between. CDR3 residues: CASSLAPGSPNGDTQYF. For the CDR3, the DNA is TGCGCCAGCAGCTTGGCCCCGGGATCACCTAACGGAGATACGCAGTATTTT.

In DNA, the CDR3 is TGTGCCAGCAGCCCCGGGGGGCCGAACACTGAAGCTTTCTTT. As protein: CASSPGGPNTEAFF. This chain joins TRBV5-4 and TRBJ1-1; perhaps TRBD1 as D (6 bases). CDR1 and CDR2 (germline): SGHNT, YYREEE (reference sequence). This CDR3 contains 14 residues. Deletions cut 4 bases from V and 1 base from J, with 11 bases between.

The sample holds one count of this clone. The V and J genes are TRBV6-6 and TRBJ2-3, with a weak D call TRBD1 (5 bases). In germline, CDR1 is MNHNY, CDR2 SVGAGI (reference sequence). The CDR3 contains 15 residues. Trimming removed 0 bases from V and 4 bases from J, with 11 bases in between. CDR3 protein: CASSYSSLGADTQYF. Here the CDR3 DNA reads TGTGCCAGCAGTTACTCTTCCCTAGGGGCAGATACGCAGTATTTT.

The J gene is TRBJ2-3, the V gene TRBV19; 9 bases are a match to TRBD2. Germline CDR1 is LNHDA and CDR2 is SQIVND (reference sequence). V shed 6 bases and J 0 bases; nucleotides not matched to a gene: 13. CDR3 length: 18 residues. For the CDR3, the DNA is TGTGCCAGTAGAGGGGCCCGGGCGCTAGCGGGGAGCACAGATACGCAGTATTTT. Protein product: CASRGARALAGSTDTQYF.

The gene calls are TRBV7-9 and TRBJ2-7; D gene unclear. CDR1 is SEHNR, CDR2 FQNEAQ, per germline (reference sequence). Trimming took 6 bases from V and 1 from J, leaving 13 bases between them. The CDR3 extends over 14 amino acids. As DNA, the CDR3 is TGTGCCAGCAGTCCCAGCGCAGTTTCCTACGAGCAGTACTTC. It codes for CASSPSAVSYEQYF.

The CDR3 DNA is TGTGCCAGCAGCGTAACCCCCCCCGGACAGGGGGCGCCTGGGGCCAACGTCCTGACTTTC. Translation gives CASSVTPPGQGAPGANVLTF. The chain employs TRBV9 and TRBJ2-6, with 11 bases fitting TRBD1. The V gene end was trimmed by 1 base and the J gene end by 2 bases; junction bases not matched to a gene: 11. The CDR3 consists of 20 residues. In germline, CDR1 is SGDLS, CDR2 YYNGEE.

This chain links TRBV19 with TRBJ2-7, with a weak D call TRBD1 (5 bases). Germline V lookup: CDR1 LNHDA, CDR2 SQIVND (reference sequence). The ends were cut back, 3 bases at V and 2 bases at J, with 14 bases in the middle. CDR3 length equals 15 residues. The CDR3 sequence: CASSIGQGGTYEQYF. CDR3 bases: TGTGCCAGTAGTATCGGGCAGGGCGGAACCTACGAGCAGTACTTC. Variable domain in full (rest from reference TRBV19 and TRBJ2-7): DGGITQSPKYLFRKEGQNVTLSCEQNLNHDAMYWYRQDPGQGLRLIYYSQIVNDFQKGDIAEGYSVSREKKESFPLTVTSAQKNPTAFYLCASSIGQGGTYEQYFGPGTRLTVT.

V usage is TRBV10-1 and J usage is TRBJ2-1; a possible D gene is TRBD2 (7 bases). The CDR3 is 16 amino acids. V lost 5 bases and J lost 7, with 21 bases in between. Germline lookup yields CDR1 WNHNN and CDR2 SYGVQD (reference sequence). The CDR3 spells CASSPQRGGGPNEQFF. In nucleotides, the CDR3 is TGCGCCAGCAGTCCTCAGAGAGGGGGAGGGCCAAATGAGCAGTTCTTC.

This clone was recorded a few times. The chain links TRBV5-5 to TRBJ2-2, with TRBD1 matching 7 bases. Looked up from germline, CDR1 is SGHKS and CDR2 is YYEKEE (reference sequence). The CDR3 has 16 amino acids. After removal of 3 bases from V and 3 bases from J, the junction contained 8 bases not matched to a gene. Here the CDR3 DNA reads TGTGCCAGCAGCTACATACCTGACAGGGACACCGGGGAGCTGTTTTTT. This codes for CASSYIPDRDTGELFF. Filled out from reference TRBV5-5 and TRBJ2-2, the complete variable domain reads DAGVTQSPTHLIKTRGQQVTLRCSPISGHKSVSWYQQVLGQGPQFIFQYYEKEERGRGNFPDRFSARQFPNYSSELNVNALLLGDSALYLCASSYIPDRDTGELFFGEGSRLTVL.

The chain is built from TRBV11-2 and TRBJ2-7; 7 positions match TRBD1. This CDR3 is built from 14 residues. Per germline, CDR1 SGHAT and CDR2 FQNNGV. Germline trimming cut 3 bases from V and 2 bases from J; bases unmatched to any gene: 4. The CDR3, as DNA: TGTGCCAGCAGCTTTGGACAGGTAGCCTACGAGCAGTACTTC. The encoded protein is CASSFGQVAYEQYF.

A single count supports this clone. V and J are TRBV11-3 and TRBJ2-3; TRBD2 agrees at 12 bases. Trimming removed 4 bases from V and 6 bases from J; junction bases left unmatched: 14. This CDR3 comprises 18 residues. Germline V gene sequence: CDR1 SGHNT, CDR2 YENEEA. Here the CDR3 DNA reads TGTGCCAGCAGCTCCCCGGGACTACTAGCGGGAGGTTCGGATACGCAGTATTTT. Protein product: CASSSPGLLAGGSDTQYF.

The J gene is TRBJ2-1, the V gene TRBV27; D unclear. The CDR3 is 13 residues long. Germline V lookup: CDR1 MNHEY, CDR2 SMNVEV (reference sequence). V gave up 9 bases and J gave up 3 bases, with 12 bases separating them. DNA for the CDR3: TGTGCCAGTCAGGAATCCTTCTACAATGAGCAGTTCTTC. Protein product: CASQESFYNEQFF.

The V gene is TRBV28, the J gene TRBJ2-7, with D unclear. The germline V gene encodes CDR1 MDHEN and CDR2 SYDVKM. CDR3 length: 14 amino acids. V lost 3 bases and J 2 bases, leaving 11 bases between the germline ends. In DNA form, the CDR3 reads TGTGCCAGCAGTTTCGACATACGGCCCTACGAGCAGTACTTC. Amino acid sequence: CASSFDIRPYEQYF.

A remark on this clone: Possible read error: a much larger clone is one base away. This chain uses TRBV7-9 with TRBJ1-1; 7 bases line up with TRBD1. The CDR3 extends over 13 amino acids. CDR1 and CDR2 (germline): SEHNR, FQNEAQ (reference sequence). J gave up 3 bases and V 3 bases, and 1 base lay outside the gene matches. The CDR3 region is CASSFQGDTEAFF. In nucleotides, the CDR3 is TGTGCCAGCAGCTTCCAGGGGGACACTGAAGCTTTCTTT.

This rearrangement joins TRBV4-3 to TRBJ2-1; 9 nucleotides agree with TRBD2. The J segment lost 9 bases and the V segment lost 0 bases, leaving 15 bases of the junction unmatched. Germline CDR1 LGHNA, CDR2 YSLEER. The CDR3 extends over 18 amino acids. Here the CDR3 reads CASSQDGPSGTPNSEQFF. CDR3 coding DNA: TGCGCCAGCAGCCAAGATGGGCCTAGCGGGACCCCGAACAGTGAGCAGTTCTTC.

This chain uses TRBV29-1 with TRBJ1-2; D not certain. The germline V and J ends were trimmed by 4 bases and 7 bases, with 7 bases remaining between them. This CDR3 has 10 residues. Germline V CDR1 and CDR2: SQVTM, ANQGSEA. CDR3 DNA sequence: TGCAGCGTTGGCGAGGGTGGCTACACCTTC. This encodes CSVGEGGYTF.

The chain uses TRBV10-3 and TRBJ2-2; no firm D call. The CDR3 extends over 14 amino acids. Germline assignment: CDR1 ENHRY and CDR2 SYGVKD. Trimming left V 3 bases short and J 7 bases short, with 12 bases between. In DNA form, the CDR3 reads TGTGCCATCAGTGAAATTAGCATAGGCGGGGAGCTGTTTTTT. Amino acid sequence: CAISEISIGGELFF.

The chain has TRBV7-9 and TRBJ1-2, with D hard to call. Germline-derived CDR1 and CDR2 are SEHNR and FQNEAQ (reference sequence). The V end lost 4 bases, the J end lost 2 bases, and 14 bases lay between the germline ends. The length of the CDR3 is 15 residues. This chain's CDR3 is CASSYELDGNYGYTF. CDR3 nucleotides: TGTGCCAGCAGCTACGAACTCGACGGGAACTATGGCTACACCTTC.

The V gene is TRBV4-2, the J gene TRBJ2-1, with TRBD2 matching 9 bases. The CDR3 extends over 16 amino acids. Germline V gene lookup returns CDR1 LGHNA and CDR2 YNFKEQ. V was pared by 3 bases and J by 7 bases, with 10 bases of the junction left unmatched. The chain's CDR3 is CASSHQGAGGWNEQFF. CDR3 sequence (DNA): TGTGCCAGCAGCCACCAAGGAGCGGGAGGTTGGAATGAGCAGTTCTTC.

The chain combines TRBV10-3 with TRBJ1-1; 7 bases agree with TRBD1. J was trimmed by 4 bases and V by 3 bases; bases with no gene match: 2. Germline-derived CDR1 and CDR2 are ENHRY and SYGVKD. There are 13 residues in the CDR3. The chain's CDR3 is CAISDNRGTEAFF. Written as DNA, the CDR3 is TGTGCCATCAGTGACAACAGGGGCACTGAAGCTTTCTTT.

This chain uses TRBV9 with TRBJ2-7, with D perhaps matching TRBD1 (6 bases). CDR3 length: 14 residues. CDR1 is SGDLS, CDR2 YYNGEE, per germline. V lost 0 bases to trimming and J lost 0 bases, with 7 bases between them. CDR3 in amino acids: CASSVEDSSYEQYF. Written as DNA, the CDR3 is TGTGCCAGCAGCGTAGAGGACAGCTCCTACGAGCAGTACTTC.

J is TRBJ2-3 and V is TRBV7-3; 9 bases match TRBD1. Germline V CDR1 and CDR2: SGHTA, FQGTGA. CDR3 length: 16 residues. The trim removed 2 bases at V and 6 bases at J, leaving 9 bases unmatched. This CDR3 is CASSLRHRGQGDTQYF. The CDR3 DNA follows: TGTGCCAGCAGCTTACGACACAGGGGGCAGGGCGATACGCAGTATTTT.

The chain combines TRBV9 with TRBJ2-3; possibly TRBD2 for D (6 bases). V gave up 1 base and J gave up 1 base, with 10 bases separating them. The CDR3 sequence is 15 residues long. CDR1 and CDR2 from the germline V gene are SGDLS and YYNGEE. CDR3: CASSVLASGTDTQYF. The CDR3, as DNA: TGTGCCAGCAGCGTATTGGCTAGCGGCACAGATACGCAGTATTTT.